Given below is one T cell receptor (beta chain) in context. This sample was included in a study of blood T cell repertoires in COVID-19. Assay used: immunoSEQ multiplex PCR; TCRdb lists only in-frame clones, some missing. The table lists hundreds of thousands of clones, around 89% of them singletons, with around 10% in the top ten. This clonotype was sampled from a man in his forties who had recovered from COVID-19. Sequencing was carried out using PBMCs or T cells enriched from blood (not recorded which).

CDR3 region: CASSLVGGLGTEAFF. As DNA, the CDR3 is TGTGCCAGCAGTTTAGTCGGGGGGCTCGGCACTGAAGCTTTCTTT. The chain joins TRBV27 to TRBJ1-1; a weak D match, TRBD1 (6 bases). Germline CDR1 reads MNHEY; CDR2 reads SMNVEV (reference sequence). This CDR3 is 15 amino acids long. V lost 2 bases and J lost 4, with 14 bases in between.